This T cell receptor beta chain was captured in a study of T cell responses to AZD1222 COVID-19 vaccine (dated by TCRdb to the early 2020s). Describing the broader study: AZD1222 recipients whose second dose came at about 4 weeks and those whose second dose came at about 12 weeks were combined into one group, since spike-specific TCR depth and breadth did not differ between the two schedules. TCR sequencing covered approximately 230 trial participants: nearly 210 given two doses of AZD1222 and around 26 given two doses of MenACWY control vaccine. Trial participants were enrolled by age into subgroups of 18-55, 56-69 and 70-plus years, and around 150, 28 and 57 TCR-sequenced participants, respectively, were included in these subgroups. Paper-wide results and their limitations: Because no day 14 peak-response samples were available, repertoires were characterized only after the peak T cell response. Nearly half of unique spike-specific TCRs reportedly recognized epitopes outside regions mutated in the B.1.351 and B.1.1.7 variants. Conclusions about previously exposed vaccinees are limited because only six or seven AZD1222 recipients were SARS-CoV-2 seropositive at baseline. Participants were mostly white British and included more females than males, and it was suggested by the authors that clonal diversity may have been underestimated. The vaccine-associated CD4 TCRs covered the entire spike protein, and the dominant responses fell in regions 160-218 and 743-854. After two AZD1222 doses, spike-specific TCR breadth and depth were significantly higher than at day 0 and than in MenACWY recipients. In the small 56-69-year group, the increase in depth fell short of significance, most likely because of low power.

The CDR3 regions of human TCRbeta chains were analyzed by immunosequencing. The authors' analysis ran thus. Repertoire TCRs were matched against a reference library of SARS-CoV-2-specific TCRs generated with the MIRA antigen-specificity platform. Breadth was defined as the fraction of unique TCRs that were SARS-CoV-2-associated. Depth was defined as the fraction of total T cells that were SARS-CoV-2-associated. Using the MIRA data, each spike-specific TCR was assigned both to the spike region to which the TCR was reactive and to a CD4 or CD8 class. Log10-transformed breadth and depth values were compared by one-way ANOVA with Sidak's multiple comparisons tests. This is the immuneACCESS table as TCRdb keeps it, with only in-frame sequences that have V and J called. A part of the clones is gone; compared with another copy, unresolved V genes explain less than half, and the rest is unexplained. The V and J calls and clone size were taken over from that table, and D and trimming were inferred from the DNA. The sample records around 72,000 clones, roughly 87% of which are singletons. The ten largest make up 24% of the sample.

V is clipped by 0 bases and J by 6 bases, and the sequence between their germline boundaries is 9 bases long. Looking up the germline V gene yields CDR1 SGHAT and CDR2 FQNNGV. Taken from cysteine to phenylalanine, the CDR3 has 15 residues. Of all the DNA, just the CDR3 is kept, 45 bases in frame from base 1. The time point label for this specimen denotes: baseline before first vaccination. Vaccinee samples were obtained from the UK trials COV001 and COV002, which included a single-blind randomized controlled phase 2/3 trial of AZD1222 (ChAdOx1 nCoV-19) in healthy adults. For TCRbeta chain sequencing, PBMC samples were collected from trial participants at day 0 and at day 28 after the second dose. Regarding this clone: The antigen this receptor binds is unknown. No much larger clone exists at a distance of one base, and base qualities are not known.

This sequence uses TRBV11-2 and TRBJ1-6; too little of a D gene remains to name it. The source of this sequence is an adult in good health. The starting material was peripheral blood, obtained on day 0 of AZD1222 vaccination. The encoded CDR3 is CASSLDRPPNSPLHF. The DNA reads TGTGCCAGCAGCTTAGACAGGCCACCTAATTCACCCCTCCACTTT.